This TCR beta chain stems from a study of CD8+ T cells in alopecia areata. This CDR3 comprises 12 residues. In germline, CDR1 is SGHRS, CDR2 YFSETQ. The germline V and J ends were trimmed by 1 base and 4 bases, with 4 bases remaining between them. General study findings and limits: Clonality in the scalp and expanded CD8+ clones ranked among the top 100 were significantly decreased by tofacitinib. Throughout tofacitinib, many expanded lesional clones continued to persist in scalp and blood.

The treatment here: oral pan-JAK inhibitor, 5-10 mg twice daily. It was cDNA, reverse transcribed from extracted RNA, that served as the sequencing template. Using immunoSEQ multiplex PCR, the repertoire was profiled, and TCRdb retains in-frame clones only, with some absent. Of approximately 200,000 clones listed, roughly 64% are singletons. A remark on this clone: What it recognizes is unknown.

The sample consisted of CD4+ T cells sorted from blood, taken at week 24, from a patient treated with tofacitinib. This sequence was found in a human donor with alopecia areata. V and J are TRBV5-1 and TRBJ2-3; D is uncertain. Written as DNA, the CDR3 is TGCGCCAGCAGCTTGCTTGCAGATACGCAGTATTTT. This gives the protein CASSLLADTQYF.